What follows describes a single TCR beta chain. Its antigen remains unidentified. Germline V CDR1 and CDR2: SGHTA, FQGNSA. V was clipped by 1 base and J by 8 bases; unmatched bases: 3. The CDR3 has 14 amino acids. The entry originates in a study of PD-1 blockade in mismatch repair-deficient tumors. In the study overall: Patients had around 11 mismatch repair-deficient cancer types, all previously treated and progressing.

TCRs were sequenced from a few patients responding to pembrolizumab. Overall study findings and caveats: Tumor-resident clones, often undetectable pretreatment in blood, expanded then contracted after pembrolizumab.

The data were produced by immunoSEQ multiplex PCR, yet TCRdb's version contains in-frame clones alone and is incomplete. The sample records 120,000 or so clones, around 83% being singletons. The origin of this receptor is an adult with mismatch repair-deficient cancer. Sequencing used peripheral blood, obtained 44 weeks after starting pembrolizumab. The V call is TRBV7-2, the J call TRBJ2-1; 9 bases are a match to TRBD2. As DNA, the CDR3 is TGTGCCAGCAGCTTAGTAGCGGGAGACTATGAGCAGTTCTTC. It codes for CASSLVAGDYEQFF.